The 14 T cell receptor beta chains presented below share a single source sample, sequenced in a study of breast tumors, draining lymph nodes, adjacent tissues. TCRdb recomputed calls from the multiplex PCR reads with MiXCR, one row per CDR3 protein. The sample yields approximately 19,000 distinct CDR3 sequences, approximately 48% seen once. Sequences were obtained from breast tumor tissue. The receptors originated from a female donor with breast cancer. Some clones in this sample may be carry-over from other donors' samples.

There are many counts of this clonotype. The V call is TRBV14, the J call TRBJ2-6; unclear D gene. The germline V and J ends were trimmed by 0 bases and 0 bases, with 9 bases remaining between them. Germline lookup yields CDR1 SGHDN and CDR2 FVKESK. The length of the CDR3 is 17 residues. The CDR3 is CASSQEVLNSGANVLTF. The CDR3 DNA sequence: TGTGCCAGCAGCCAAGAGGTACTCAACTCTGGGGCCAACGTCCTGACTTTC.

This clonotype was counted at least ten times. J is TRBJ2-1 and V is TRBV9, with TRBD2 identical over 14 bases. This CDR3 is 20 amino acids long. V lost 3 bases and J lost 8; bases outside the gene matches: 19. In germline, CDR1 is SGDLS, CDR2 YYNGEE. The CDR3 protein is CASSARPGLAGANPRDEQFF. The CDR3 nucleotides read TGTGCCAGCAGCGCGAGGCCGGGACTAGCGGGAGCCAATCCCCGGGATGAGCAGTTCTTC.

This clonotype was seen many times. This chain uses TRBV9 with TRBJ1-3; D ambiguous. Germline CDR1 SGDLS, CDR2 YYNGEE. The CDR3 sequence is 14 residues long. The V and J ends lost 3 bases and 4 bases respectively, with 11 bases between them. DNA for the CDR3: TGTGCCAGCAGCGCCCTAGGGTCGGGAAACACCATATATTTT. Residues: CASSALGSGNTIYF.

This clonotype was detected many times. The chain combines TRBV28 with TRBJ1-2; TRBD1 agrees at 11 bases. The J segment lost 4 bases and the V segment lost 4 bases, leaving 5 bases of the junction unmatched. The CDR3 covers 15 residues. Germline CDR1 MDHEN, CDR2 SYDVKM. The CDR3 DNA is TGTGCCAGCAGTTGGACAGGGGGCACCTCCTATGGCTACACCTTC. This sequence encodes CASSWTGGTSYGYTF.

Remarks on this clonotype: This likely comes from a read error, as the CDR3 has no conserved phenylalanine or tryptophan at its end. It is unclear where the CDR3 begins or ends on the DNA, so no DNA is shown, and the CDR3 is as TCRdb lists it. The chain has TRBV29-1 and TRBJ2-2; TRBD1 is the table's D call and was not checked against the DNA. Germline V CDR1 and CDR2: SQVTM, ANQGSEA. The length of the CDR3 is 14 amino acids, counting both ends. This chain's CDR3 is CSVVWDIYTGELMS.

With regard to this clonotype: At one end, the junction sequence differs from germline, possibly due to a read error. This chain connects TRBV20-1 to TRBJ2-7; 10 nucleotides agree with TRBD2. The CDR3 totals 14 residues. The germline gives CDR1 DFQATT, CDR2 SNEGSKA (reference sequence). The CDR3 coding sequence is TGCAGTGCAATAGCGGGAGGCGACTCCTCCGAGCAGTACTTC. It is translated as CSAIAGGDSSEQYF.

The chain has TRBV7-2 and TRBJ2-1; 11 positions agree with TRBD2. J gave up 8 bases and V 5 bases, and 5 bases lay outside the gene matches. The CDR3 extends over 14 amino acids. Germline V CDR1 and CDR2: SGHTA, FQGNSA. The CDR3 is CASSRTSGSDEQFF. Here the CDR3 DNA reads TGTGCCAGCAGCCGTACTAGCGGGAGCGATGAGCAGTTCTTC.

The chain recombines TRBV7-9 with TRBJ1-4; D remains ambiguous. The V and J ends lost 4 bases and 0 bases respectively, with 9 bases between them. The CDR3 consists of 15 residues. CDR1 SEHNR and CDR2 FQNEAQ come from the germline V gene (reference sequence). The CDR3 DNA reads as TGTGCCAGCAGCTACCCGACAACAACTAATGAAAAACTGTTTTTT. Translating it yields CASSYPTTTNEKLFF.

In regard to this clonotype: The CDR3 does not close with the conserved phenylalanine or tryptophan, likely indicating a read error. The DNA is omitted, as the CDR3 cannot be located on it reliably, and the CDR3 follows TCRdb's listing. The chain recombines TRBV6-2 or TRBV6-3 with TRBJ1-3. The CDR3 is 11 residues long, ends included. The germline CDR1 and CDR2 sequences are MNHEY and SVGEGT. CDR3 sequence: CATLPPPGCGL.

The chain links TRBV5-1 to TRBJ2-7, with 14 bases that match TRBD2. V lost 3 bases to trimming and J lost 7 bases; unmatched junction nucleotides: 9. The germline V gene encodes CDR1 SGHRS and CDR2 YFSETQ. This CDR3 contains 16 residues. The CDR3 DNA reads TGCGCCAGCAGCTCTGCCGGGACTAGCGGGAGTGCAGAGCAGTACTTC. This gives the protein CASSSAGTSGSAEQYF.

This clonotype was detected many times. It may be a read error: a sequence one base away is much more abundant. The rearrangement uses TRBV6-5 and TRBJ2-2, with D perhaps matching TRBD2 (6 bases). Germline CDR1 is MNHEY and CDR2 is SVGAGI. The CDR3 has 14 residues. V was trimmed by 8 bases and J by 1 base, leaving 11 bases between them. The CDR3 loop is CASFPGVNTGELFF. CDR3 bases: TGTGCCAGCTTTCCGGGGGTGAACACCGGGGAGCTGTTTTTT.

This clonotype is medium-sized (0.01 to 0.1%) in the sample. This chain connects TRBV12-3 or TRBV12-4 to TRBJ2-1; D perhaps matches TRBD2 (6 bases). CDR3 length: 16 amino acids. V dropped 6 bases and J dropped 4 bases, with 19 bases sitting between them. The CDR3 nucleotides are TGTGCCAGCAGGTCCGCGGCGGACTACCGATACAATGAGCAGTTCTTC. Translation: CASRSAADYRYNEQFF.

This chain uses TRBV2 with TRBJ2-3; 7 bases match TRBD1. Germline V gene sequence: CDR1 SNHLY, CDR2 FYNNEI. The CDR3 consists of 12 residues. After removal of 6 bases from V and 6 bases from J, the junction contained 3 bases not matched to a gene. DNA for the CDR3: TGTGCCAGCAGGCAGACAGGGGATACGCAGTATTTT. Translated: CASRQTGDTQYF.

This chain connects TRBV7-2 to TRBJ2-3; TRBD2 agrees at 12 bases. Germline lookup yields CDR1 SGHTA and CDR2 FQGNSA. This CDR3 has 16 residues. J lost 0 bases, V lost 3 bases, and 1 base had no gene match. CDR3 DNA: TGTGCCAGCAGCTTCCTAGCGGGAGGGAGCACAGATACGCAGTATTTT. Translated: CASSFLAGGSTDTQYF.